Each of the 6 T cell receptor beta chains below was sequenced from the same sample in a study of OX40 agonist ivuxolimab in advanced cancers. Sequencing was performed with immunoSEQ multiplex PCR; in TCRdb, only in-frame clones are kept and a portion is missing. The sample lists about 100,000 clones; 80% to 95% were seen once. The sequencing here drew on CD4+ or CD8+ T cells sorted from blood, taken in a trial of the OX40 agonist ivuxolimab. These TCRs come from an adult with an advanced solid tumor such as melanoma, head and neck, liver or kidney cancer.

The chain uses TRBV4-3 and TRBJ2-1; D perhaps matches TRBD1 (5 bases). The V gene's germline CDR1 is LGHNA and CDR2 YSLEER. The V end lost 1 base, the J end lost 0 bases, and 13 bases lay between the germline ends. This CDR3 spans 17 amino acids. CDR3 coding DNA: TGCGCCAGCAGCCAAGGGGTAGGGGCGAGCTCCTACAATGAGCAGTTCTTC. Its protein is CASSQGVGASSYNEQFF.

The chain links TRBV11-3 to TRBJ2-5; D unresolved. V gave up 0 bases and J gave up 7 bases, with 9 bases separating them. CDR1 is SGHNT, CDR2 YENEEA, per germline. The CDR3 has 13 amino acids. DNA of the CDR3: TGTGCCAGCAGCTTAGAGAGGTTGGCGACCCAGTACTTC. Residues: CASSLERLATQYF. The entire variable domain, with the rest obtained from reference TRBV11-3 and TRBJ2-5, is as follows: EAGVVQSPRYKIIEKKQPVAFWCNPISGHNTLYWYLQNLGQGPELLIRYENEEAVDDSQLPKDRFSAERLKGVDSTLKIQPAELGDSAVYLCASSLERLATQYFGPGTRLLVL.

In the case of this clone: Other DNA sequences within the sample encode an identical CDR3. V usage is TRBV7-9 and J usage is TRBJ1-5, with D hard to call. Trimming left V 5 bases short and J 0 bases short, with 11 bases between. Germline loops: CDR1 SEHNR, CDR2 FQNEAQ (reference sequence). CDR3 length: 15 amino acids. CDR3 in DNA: TGTGCCAGCAGCCTGGGAGGATATAGCAATCAGCCCCAGCATTTT. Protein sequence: CASSLGGYSNQPQHF.

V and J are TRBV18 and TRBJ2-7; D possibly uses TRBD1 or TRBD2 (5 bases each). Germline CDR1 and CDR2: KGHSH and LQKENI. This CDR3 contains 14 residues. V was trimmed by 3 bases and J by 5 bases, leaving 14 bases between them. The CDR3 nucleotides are TGTGCCAGCTCACCGGTGGGACCGTCCGACGAGCAGTACTTC. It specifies CASSPVGPSDEQYF.

The CDR3 nucleotides are TGTGCCAGCAGCCAAGGACAGGGGGCCTACGAGCAGTACTTC. As protein: CASSQGQGAYEQYF. This chain joins TRBV14 and TRBJ2-7; 9 bases map to TRBD1. The CDR3 consists of 14 residues. CDR1 and CDR2 from the germline V gene are SGHDN and FVKESK. Trimming at V came to 1 base and at J to 2 bases, leaving 0 bases not matched to a gene.

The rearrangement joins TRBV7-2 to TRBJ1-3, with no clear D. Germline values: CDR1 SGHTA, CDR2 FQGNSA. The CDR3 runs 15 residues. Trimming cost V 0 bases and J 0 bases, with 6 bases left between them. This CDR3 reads CASSLAGSSGNTIYF. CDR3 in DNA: TGTGCCAGCAGCTTAGCCGGGAGCTCTGGAAACACCATATATTTT.